The source of this T cell receptor (beta chain) is a study of blood T cell repertoires in COVID-19 (dated by TCRdb to the early 2020s). For context, the study as a whole: The collaborator samples originated in the United States, Italy and Spain and spanned the acute and convalescent phases of COVID-19. The dataset comprised deeply sampled blood TCRbeta repertoires from subjects exposed to, actively infected with, or recovered from COVID-19. A de-identified subject ID, COVID-19 status, age in years and sex were almost always included in the sample metadata. The prospective study material was composed of cDNA or gDNA derived from T cells, B-cell-depleted T cells, or PBMCs. Samples were obtained from the ongoing ImmuneRACE study (first 160 participants) and from 1,000 to 1,500 subjects provided by 6 global collaborators. A freely available public database, intended as a resource for researchers studying the immune response to SARS-CoV-2, is where the repertoires were released. Where HLA class I and class II types were available, the types were taken from metadata supplied by the sample provider, not from assay-based typing.

The immunoSEQ Assay, a bias-controlled multiplex PCR, was used to amplify TCRbeta CDR3 regions from genomic DNA. As for the original processing: Within the assay, amplification of reference gene primers was used to estimate how many nucleated cells each sample contained. Sequence reads were collapsed and filtered to measure the absolute abundance of every unique TCRbeta CDR3 rearrangement. Productive Simpson clonality was computed per sample as the square root of Simpson's diversity index over productive rearrangements. This immuneACCESS table, as held by TCRdb, lists in-frame sequences with V and J called but not all clones. Of the missing ones, under half trace to an unresolved V gene in checked studies; the others have no known cause. Clonal size and the V and J genes are those of that table, whereas D and trimming came from the DNA. A total of about 83,000 clones appear in this sample, more than 85% of them only once. The ten largest clones capture 7% to 9% of the sample.

Including cysteine and phenylalanine, the CDR3 has 13 amino acids. Only the CDR3 part of the read is kept: 39 bases, read in frame from the first base. The V and J ends are trimmed by 7 bases and 3 bases, leaving 11 bases between them. CDR1 is given as KGHDR and CDR2 as SFDVKD, both from the germline V gene. On the study overall, not on this receptor specifically: The amount of clinical and demographic metadata varied by source and participant and was provided uncurated.

Concerning this clone: Its specific antigen is unknown. Base-call qualities are not available, and no considerably larger clone is one nucleotide away.

Collaborating institutions collected whole blood in K2EDTA tubes following their own protocols. For TCRbeta analysis, collaborators shipped samples in one of three forms: frozen whole blood, isolated PBMCs, or DNA extracted from either of those sample types. This clonotype was sampled from a man older than 75 with active or convalescent COVID-19. The sample comprised peripheral blood. This sequence uses TRBV24-1 and TRBJ2-5; the D segment could be TRBD2, given 6 matching bases. The DNA sequence is as follows: TGTGCCACCAGGCGGGACTTAGAAGAGACCCAGTACTTC. Translated, this is CATRRDLEETQYF.